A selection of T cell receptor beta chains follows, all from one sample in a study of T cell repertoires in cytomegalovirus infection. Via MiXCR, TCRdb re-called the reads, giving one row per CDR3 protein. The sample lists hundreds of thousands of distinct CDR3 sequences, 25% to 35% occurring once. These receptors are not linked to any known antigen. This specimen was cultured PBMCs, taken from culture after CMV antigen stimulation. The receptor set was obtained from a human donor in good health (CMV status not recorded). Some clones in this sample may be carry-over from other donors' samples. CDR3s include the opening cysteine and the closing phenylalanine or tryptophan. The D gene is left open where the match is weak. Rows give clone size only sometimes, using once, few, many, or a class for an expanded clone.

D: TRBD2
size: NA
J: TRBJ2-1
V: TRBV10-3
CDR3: CAIRSLAGGSEQFF
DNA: TGTGCCATCAGGTCTCTCGCGGGAGGGAGTGAGCAGTTCTTC

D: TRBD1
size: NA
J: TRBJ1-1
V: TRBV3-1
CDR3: CASSQAPGQGTEAFF
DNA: TGTGCCAGCAGCCAAGCTCCGGGACAGGGGACTGAAGCTTTCTTT

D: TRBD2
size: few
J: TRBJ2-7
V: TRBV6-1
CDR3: CASSPLSLGLTSEQYF
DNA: TGTGCCAGCAGCCCCCTTTCCCTGGGACTAACTAGCGAGCAGTACTTC

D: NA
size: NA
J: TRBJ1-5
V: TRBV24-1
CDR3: CATSDKRAAGSNQPQHF
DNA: TGTGCCACCAGTGACAAGAGGGCGGCGGGTAGCAATCAGCCCCAGCATTTT

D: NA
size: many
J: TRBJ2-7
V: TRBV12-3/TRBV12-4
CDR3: CASSLGYEQYF
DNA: TGTGCCAGCAGTTTAGGCTACGAGCAGTACTTC

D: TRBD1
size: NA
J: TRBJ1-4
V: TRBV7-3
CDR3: CASSLQGAGEKLFF
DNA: TGTGCCAGCAGCCTCCAGGGGGCTGGGGAAAAACTGTTTTTT

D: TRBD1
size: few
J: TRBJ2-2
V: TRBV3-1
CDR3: CASSQGTGEIGELFF
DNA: TGTGCCAGCAGCCAAGGGACAGGGGAAATCGGGGAGCTGTTTTTT

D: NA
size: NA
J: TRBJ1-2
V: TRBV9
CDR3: CASSVATDPRPYYGYTF
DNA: TGTGCCAGCAGCGTAGCTACGGATCCGCGCCCTTACTATGGCTACACCTTC

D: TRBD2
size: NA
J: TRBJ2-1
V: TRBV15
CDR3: CATSRRPQTSGGEQFF
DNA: TGTGCCACCAGCAGACGGCCCCAAACTAGCGGGGGTGAGCAGTTCTTC

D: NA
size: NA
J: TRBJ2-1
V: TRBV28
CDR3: CASSYLHQAGSSYNEQFF
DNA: TGTGCCAGCAGTTACCTCCACCAGGCGGGGAGCTCCTACAATGAGCAGTTCTTC

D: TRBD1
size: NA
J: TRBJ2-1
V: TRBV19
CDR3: CASSQQGAKNNEQFF
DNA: TGTGCCAGTAGCCAACAGGGGGCGAAGAACAATGAGCAGTTCTTC

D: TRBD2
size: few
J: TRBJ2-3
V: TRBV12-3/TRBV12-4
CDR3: CASLTSGGAVNYSTDTQYF
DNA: TGTGCCAGTCTGACTAGCGGGGGGGCCGTGAACTATAGCACAGATACGCAGTATTTT

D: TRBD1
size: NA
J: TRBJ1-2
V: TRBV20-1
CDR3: CSASYRGDYGYTF
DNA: TGCAGTGCTTCATACAGGGGGGACTATGGCTACACCTTC

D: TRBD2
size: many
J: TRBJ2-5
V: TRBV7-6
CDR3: CASSSRRAGVQGAQYF
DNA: TGTGCCAGCAGCTCCCGTCGAGCGGGGGTTCAAGGGGCCCAGTACTTC

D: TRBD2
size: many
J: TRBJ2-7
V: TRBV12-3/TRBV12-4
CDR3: CASRPSGGIPRSYEQYF
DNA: TGTGCCAGCAGGCCGAGCGGGGGGATCCCCCGCTCCTACGAGCAGTACTTC

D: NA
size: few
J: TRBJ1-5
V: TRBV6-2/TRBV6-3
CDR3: CASSFRDNNQPQHF
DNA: TGTGCCAGCAGTTTCAGGGACAACAATCAGCCCCAGCATTTT

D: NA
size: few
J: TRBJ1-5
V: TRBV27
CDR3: CASSSVSDSNQPQHF
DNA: TGTGCCAGCAGTTCAGTCTCAGATAGCAATCAGCCCCAGCATTTT

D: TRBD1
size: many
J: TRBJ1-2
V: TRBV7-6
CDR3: CASSLGGQSYGYTF
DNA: TGTGCCAGCAGCTTAGGGGGACAGTCCTATGGCTACACCTTC

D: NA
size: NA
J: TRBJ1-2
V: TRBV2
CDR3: CASSEERVGDGYTF
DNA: TGTGCCAGCAGTGAGGAGAGGGTTGGGGATGGCTACACCTTC

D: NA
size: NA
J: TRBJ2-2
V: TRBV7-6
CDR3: CASSLVPGWITGELFF
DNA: TGTGCCAGCAGCTTAGTCCCAGGGTGGATTACCGGGGAGCTGTTTTTT

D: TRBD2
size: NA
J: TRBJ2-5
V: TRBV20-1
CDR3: CSAQLAGERETQYF
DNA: TGCAGTGCTCAACTAGCGGGAGAGAGAGAGACCCAGTACTTC

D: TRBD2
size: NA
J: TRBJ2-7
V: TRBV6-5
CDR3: CASSSIEAGLSYEQYF
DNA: TGTGCCAGCAGTTCAATAGAAGCGGGACTCTCCTACGAGCAGTACTTC

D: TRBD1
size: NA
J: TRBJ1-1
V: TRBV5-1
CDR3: CASSQQTGVNTEAFF
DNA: TGCGCCAGCAGCCAACAGACAGGGGTGAACACTGAAGCTTTCTTT

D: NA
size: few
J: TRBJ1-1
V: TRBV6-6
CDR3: CATEQLLGPTTEAFF
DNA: TGTGCCACAGAACAATTACTCGGGCCCACCACTGAAGCTTTCTTT

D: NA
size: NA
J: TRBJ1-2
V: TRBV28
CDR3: CASRAVNYGYTF
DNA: TGTGCCAGCAGAGCCGTCAACTATGGCTACACCTTC

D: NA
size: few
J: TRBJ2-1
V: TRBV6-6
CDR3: CASSYSTDNEQFF
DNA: TGTGCCAGCAGTTACTCGACGGACAATGAGCAGTTCTTC

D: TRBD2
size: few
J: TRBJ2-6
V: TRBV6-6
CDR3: CARPGLAVYYSGANVLTF
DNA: TGTGCCAGGCCGGGACTAGCGGTATATTACTCTGGGGCCAACGTCCTGACTTTC

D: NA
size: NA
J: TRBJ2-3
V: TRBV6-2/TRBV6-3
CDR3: CASSYSSRRLRSTDTQYF
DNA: TGTGCCAGCAGTTACTCGAGTCGGCGACTCCGTAGCACAGATACGCAGTATTTT

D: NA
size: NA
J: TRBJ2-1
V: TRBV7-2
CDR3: CASSRLAAPLRDSYNEQFF
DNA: TGTGCCAGCAGCCGATTAGCGGCCCCCTTAAGAGATTCCTACAATGAGCAGTTCTTC

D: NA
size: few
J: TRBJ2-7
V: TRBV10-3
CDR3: CAISGDTTRGGDHEQYF
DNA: TGTGCCATCAGTGGCGATACCACCAGGGGAGGGGACCACGAGCAGTACTTC

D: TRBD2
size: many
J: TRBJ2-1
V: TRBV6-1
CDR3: CASRLAGVTYNEQFF
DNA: TGTGCCAGCAGACTAGCGGGGGTAACCTACAATGAGCAGTTCTTC

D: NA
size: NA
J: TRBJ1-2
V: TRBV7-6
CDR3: CASSLAPTGKNGYTF
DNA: TGTGCCAGCAGCTTAGCGCCAACAGGCAAGAATGGCTACACCTTC

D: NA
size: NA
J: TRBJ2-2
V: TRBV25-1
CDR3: CASTDSPNTGELFF
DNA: TGTGCCAGCACAGACTCACCTAACACCGGGGAGCTGTTTTTT

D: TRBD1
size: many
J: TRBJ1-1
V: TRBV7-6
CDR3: CASSLRTGTNTEAFF
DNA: TGTGCCAGCAGCCTGAGGACAGGGACGAACACTGAAGCTTTCTTT

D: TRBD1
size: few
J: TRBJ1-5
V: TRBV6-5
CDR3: CASRAGGSNQPQHF
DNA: TGTGCCAGCAGGGCAGGGGGTAGCAATCAGCCCCAGCATTTT

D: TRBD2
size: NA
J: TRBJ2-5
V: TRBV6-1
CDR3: CASSPGLALETQYF
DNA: TGTGCCAGCAGTCCCGGACTAGCGCTGGAGACCCAGTACTTC